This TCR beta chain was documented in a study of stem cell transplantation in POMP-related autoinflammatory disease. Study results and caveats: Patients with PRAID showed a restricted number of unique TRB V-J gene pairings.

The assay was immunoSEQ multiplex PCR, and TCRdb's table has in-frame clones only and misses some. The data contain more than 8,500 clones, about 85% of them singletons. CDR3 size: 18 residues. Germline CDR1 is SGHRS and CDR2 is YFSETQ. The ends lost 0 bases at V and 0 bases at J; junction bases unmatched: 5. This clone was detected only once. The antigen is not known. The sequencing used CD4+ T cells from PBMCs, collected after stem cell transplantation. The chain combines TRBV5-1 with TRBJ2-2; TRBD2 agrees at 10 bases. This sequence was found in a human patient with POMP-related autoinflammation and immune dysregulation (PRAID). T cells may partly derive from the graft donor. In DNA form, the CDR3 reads TGCGCCAGCAGCTTGGTCCCAACTAGCGGGACGAACACCGGGGAGCTGTTTTTT. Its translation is CASSLVPTSGTNTGELFF.